Shown below are 9 T cell receptor beta chains from a single sample sequenced in a study of PD-1 blockade in classical Hodgkin lymphoma. The time point was: newly diagnosed, previously untreated cHL patient sample. Magnetic negative selection was used to purify CD4+ T cells from thawed PBMCs. This table comes from immunoSEQ multiplex PCR, and its TCRdb copy is limited to in-frame clones, with some not included. Of some 14,000 clones in the sample, around 84% were seen once. The sequencing sample was made of CD4+ T cells from blood. These receptors were collected from a human donor with classical Hodgkin lymphoma.

The V call is TRBV7-2, the J call TRBJ2-2; 12 nucleotides match TRBD2. CDR3 size: 19 residues. J was trimmed by 1 base and V by 2 bases; bases with no gene match: 8. Germline loops: CDR1 SGHTA, CDR2 FQGNSA. The chain's CDR3 is CASSLYGSSGRGNTGELFF. DNA for the CDR3: TGTGCCAGCAGCTTATATGGGTCTAGCGGGAGGGGGAACACCGGGGAGCTGTTTTTT.

The chain combines TRBV5-1 with TRBJ2-7, with a weak D call TRBD2 (6 bases). V was shortened by 4 bases and J by 2 bases, with 13 bases between the two germline ends. The germline CDR1 and CDR2 sequences are SGHRS and YFSETQ. The CDR3 spans 14 residues. CDR3 DNA: TGCGCCAGCAGCCCCCGGGACTTAACCTACGAGCAGTACTTC. Translation: CASSPRDLTYEQYF.

The chain carries TRBV5-6 and TRBJ2-1; 7 bases are a match to TRBD1. Unmatched junction bases numbered 10, after V lost 2 bases and J lost 2 bases. The germline CDR1 and CDR2 sequences are SGHDT and YYEEEE. The CDR3 has 17 residues. Here the CDR3 DNA reads TGTGCCAGCAGCTTCACAGTTGGACAGGACCCCTACAATGAGCAGTTCTTC. This translates into CASSFTVGQDPYNEQFF.

This chain links TRBV7-9 with TRBJ2-3; TRBD2 matches 12 bases. The CDR3 runs to 17 residues. The germline V gene encodes CDR1 SEHNR and CDR2 FQNEAQ (reference sequence). V was pared by 5 bases and J by 5 bases, with 11 bases of the junction left unmatched. The CDR3 sequence: CASSGKASGRAGDTQYF. The CDR3 region has the DNA TGTGCCAGCAGCGGGAAGGCTAGCGGGAGGGCGGGAGATACGCAGTATTTT.

Written as DNA, the CDR3 is TGTGCCAGCGGAACAGGGTACCAAGAGACCCAGTACTTC. This codes for CASGTGYQETQYF. The chain is built from TRBV11-1 and TRBJ2-5; a weak D match, TRBD1 (6 bases). This CDR3 is 13 amino acids long. CDR1 is SGHAT, CDR2 FQDESV, per germline (reference sequence). The ends were cut back, 8 bases at V and 0 bases at J, with 10 bases in the middle.

This clone was detected only once. A junction boundary mismatches the germline segment, possibly from a read error. The chain uses TRBV5-8 and TRBJ2-7, with 7 positions matching TRBD1. Looked up from germline, CDR1 is SGHTS and CDR2 is YDEGEE. This CDR3 contains 15 residues. Here the CDR3 reads CASSSRPLGWGQKLF. CDR3 nucleotides: TGTGCCAGCAGCTCCCGCCCCTTGGGTTGGGGACAGAAGCTTTTC.

The chain has TRBV9 and TRBJ1-2; D call uncertain. The germline V gene encodes CDR1 SGDLS and CDR2 YYNGEE. Trimming stripped 0 bases from V and 5 bases from J, with 8 bases between. The CDR3 totals 13 residues. The CDR3 nucleotides are TGTGCCAGCAGCGTAGAATCTGGGTATGGCTACACCTTC. Amino acid sequence: CASSVESGYGYTF.

The chain joins TRBV5-4 to TRBJ1-1; a weak D match, TRBD1 (5 bases). V was cut by 1 base and J by 1 base, with 11 bases left in between. The germline V gene encodes CDR1 SGHNT and CDR2 YYREEE (reference sequence). The CDR3 runs 15 residues. The CDR3: CASSLRGGENTEAFF. The CDR3 region has the DNA TGTGCCAGCAGCTTGCGGGGGGGGGAGAACACTGAAGCTTTCTTT.

The V gene is TRBV27, the J gene TRBJ1-1, with 7 bases identical to TRBD1. The germline V gene has CDR1 MNHEY and CDR2 SMNVEV (reference sequence). The length of the CDR3 is 14 residues. With V trimmed by 4 bases and J by 4 bases, 6 bases remained unmatched. The CDR3: CASSSDRVGTEAFF. As DNA, the CDR3 is TGTGCCAGCAGTTCCGACAGGGTAGGCACTGAAGCTTTCTTT.